Listed below are T cell receptor beta chains from one sample, sequenced in a study of regulatory T cells in long-lasting Graves disease. TCRdb fed the multiplex PCR reads into MiXCR, producing one record per CDR3 protein. The data hold roughly 500,000 distinct CDR3 sequences, with roughly 14% observed a single time. Separately, the same data were catalogued under a study of T cells in Graves' hyperthyroidism and ophthalmopathy.

The material sequenced was peripheral blood mononuclear cells (PBMCs), taken at new diagnosis, from a patient treated with antithyroid drugs. The receptors were gathered from a man aged 30-40 years with Graves disease. The CDR3 runs from the conserved cysteine through the conserved F or W. A D gene is named only where the DNA matches it firmly.

V,D,J,CDR3
TRBV30,NA,TRBJ1-1,CAWSSGTEAFF
TRBV30,NA,TRBJ1-5,CAWSPDRGGRQPQHF
TRBV18,NA,TRBJ2-1,CASSPNWGRNEQFF
TRBV5-1,TRBD1,TRBJ2-7,CASREPGQFYEQYF
TRBV11-2,NA,TRBJ2-1,CASSQGTALKRENSYNEQFF
TRBV19,NA,TRBJ2-2,CASIVGHGGNGELFF
TRBV14,NA,TRBJ2-3,CASSQKRFRTDTQYF
TRBV11-2,TRBD1,TRBJ1-5,CASSLRQGEPQHF
TRBV2,NA,TRBJ2-7,CASSEAWAGEQYF
TRBV6-1,NA,TRBJ1-3,CASRTSGNTIYF
TRBV7-3,NA,TRBJ2-3,CASSLGLLDTQYF
TRBV7-2,TRBD2,TRBJ2-3,CASTYSGLATDTQYF
TRBV27,TRBD1,TRBJ2-1,CASSSPTGTEHLNEQFF
TRBV6-1,NA,TRBJ2-1,CASSPSESNEQFF
TRBV29-1,NA,TRBJ2-7,CSGRQDTEQYF
TRBV12-5,TRBD2,TRBJ2-3,CASGLGGGDTQYF
TRBV29-1,NA,TRBJ2-5,CSAKQGRETQYF
TRBV12-3/TRBV12-4,NA,TRBJ2-7,CASSLRRAFYEQYF
TRBV20-1,NA,TRBJ2-4,CSARGVQGAKNIQYF
TRBV12-3/TRBV12-4,NA,TRBJ2-5,CASSLGQRGETQYF
TRBV6-1,TRBD1,TRBJ2-3,CASSRPTGQGTDTQYF
TRBV4-1,NA,TRBJ2-4,CASSQNGIQYF
TRBV5-6,TRBD1,TRBJ1-1,CASSLGDREAFF
TRBV5-1,TRBD1,TRBJ2-7,CASSSGTGLYEQYF
TRBV20-1,TRBD2,TRBJ2-7,CSAPRVAGAPYEQYF
TRBV3-1,NA,NA,CASSRAGLGETQYF
TRBV10-1,NA,TRBJ2-1,CASSESAYNEQFF
TRBV20-1,NA,TRBJ1-4,CSASDETGFEKLFF
TRBV27,NA,TRBJ1-2,CASSLSSTGWYGYTF
TRBV10-2,NA,TRBJ2-2,CASSEGELFF
TRBV20-1,TRBD1,TRBJ1-2,CSAQGQSNYGYTF
TRBV11-3,TRBD2,TRBJ2-1,CASSLAGTSGINEQFF
TRBV18,NA,TRBJ2-7,CASSPETASYEQYF
TRBV11-2,NA,TRBJ1-5,CASSLGTQGLHSNQPQHF
TRBV2,TRBD1,TRBJ2-1,CASRTIYRDRGRDEQFF
TRBV5-1,TRBD1,TRBJ2-5,CASSTGDQETQYF
TRBV4-1,TRBD1,TRBJ1-4,CASSQGQGRDKLFF
TRBV6-5,TRBD2,TRBJ2-7,CASSYRAGGSYEQYF
TRBV20-1,NA,TRBJ2-5,CSARDAQGSQETQYF
TRBV10-3,TRBD1,TRBJ1-2,CAISESTPNRQGSGYTF
TRBV27,TRBD1,TRBJ1-6,CASSFNGDRNSPLHF
TRBV15,NA,TRBJ2-1,CATSREDWGNEQFF
TRBV11-2,TRBD2,TRBJ2-3,CASSQTSDTDTQYF
TRBV10-3,TRBD2,TRBJ2-3,CAIKGLEPDTQYF
TRBV5-1,NA,TRBJ2-1,CASSSGGGYNEQFF
TRBV30,NA,TRBJ1-5,CAWARGGDQPQHF
TRBV12-3/TRBV12-4,NA,TRBJ2-1,CASSLTSSNNEQFF
TRBV3-1,NA,TRBJ1-4,CASIDWGAGGKLFF
TRBV6-1,NA,TRBJ2-4,CASGALWDIQYF
TRBV6-1,TRBD2,TRBJ2-1,CASRDGSGRAYNEQFF
TRBV29-1,NA,TRBJ2-5,CSTPGQSEETQYF
TRBV20-1,TRBD1,TRBJ2-2,CSARGQGKGELFF
TRBV20-1,NA,TRBJ2-1,CSAREGGVLWNEQFF
TRBV11-3,TRBD1,TRBJ2-3,CASSLRGGATDTQYF
TRBV2,NA,TRBJ1-4,CASRTSVITNEKLFF